These 6 T cell receptor beta chains came from one sample sequenced in a study of post-analysis software for immune sequencing data. Notes on the study in general: Higher frequency in patients than in controls was seen for roughly 5 TRBV segments, with TRBV5-6, TRBV5-1 and TRBV20-1 among them.

Their specific antigens are unknown. Presence of unique molecular identifiers characterized the TCR beta cDNA libraries. TCRdb fed the PCR reads into MiXCR, producing one record per CDR3 protein. The sample has under 900,000 distinct CDR3 sequences, 53% seen once; the top ten hold approximately 4.5%. Material: blood. The receptors were sampled from a girl aged 5-17 years with multiple sclerosis.

This clonotype was counted a single time. The chain is built from TRBV6-2 or TRBV6-3 and TRBJ1-5, with a tentative D call TRBD1 (5 bases). The germline V gene has CDR1 MNHEY and CDR2 SVGEGT. V lost 7 bases and J 6 bases, leaving 19 bases between the germline ends. The CDR3 is 15 amino acids. CDR3 DNA: TGTGCCAGCACGCTGGGAAGGCAGGGTAGTCAGCCCCAGCATTTT. Its protein product is CASTLGRQGSQPQHF.

This clonotype was seen more than once but under ten times. The chain couples TRBV12-5 to TRBJ2-1; tentative D call: TRBD2 (7 bases). The length of the CDR3 is 16 residues. V was cut by 3 bases and J by 4 bases, with 16 bases left in between. CDR1 and CDR2 (germline): LGHNT, FRNRAP. The DNA for the CDR3 is TGTGCTAGTGGTTTTAACGGGGGGCGAACGTACAATGAGCAGTTCTTC. Translating gives CASGFNGGRTYNEQFF.

This chain connects TRBV20-1 to TRBJ2-7; 12 bases fit TRBD2. In germline, CDR1 is DFQATT, CDR2 SNEGSKA (reference sequence). The V and J ends lost 5 bases and 2 bases, in that order; junction bases with no gene match: 7. The CDR3 spans 15 residues. This chain's CDR3 is CSARGLAGQTYEQYF. CDR3 coding DNA: TGCAGTGCTCGCGGACTAGCGGGACAGACCTACGAGCAGTACTTC.

The rearrangement uses TRBV2 and TRBJ2-3; 9 bases line up with TRBD2. The CDR3 has 16 amino acids. J lost 4 bases, V lost 2 bases, and 7 bases had no gene match. CDR1 and CDR2 (germline): SNHLY, FYNNEI. In DNA, the CDR3 is TGTGCCAGCAGTGAATTTAGCGGGAGCGGTTCAGATACGCAGTATTTT. Residues: CASSEFSGSGSDTQYF. Together with reference TRBV2 and TRBJ2-3, the CDR3 gives the full variable domain: EPEVTQTPSHQVTQMGQEVILRCVPISNHLYFYWYRQILGQKVEFLVSFYNNEISEKSEIFDDQFSVERPDGSNFTLKIRSTKLEDSAMYFCASSEFSGSGSDTQYFGPGTRLTVL.

V usage is TRBV20-1 and J usage is TRBJ2-3; 9 nucleotides agree with TRBD2. Germline lookup yields CDR1 DFQATT and CDR2 SNEGSKA (reference sequence). The CDR3 runs to 18 residues. V lost 2 bases and J lost 3; bases outside the gene matches: 15. The DNA of the CDR3 is TGCAGTGCTAGATTATTCTTTGGGAATAGCGGGAGAACAGATACGCAGTATTTT. Amino acids: CSARLFFGNSGRTDTQYF.

J is TRBJ1-4 and V is TRBV14, with D possibly being TRBD1 (5 bases). Germline V CDR1 and CDR2: SGHDN, FVKESK. The CDR3 sequence is 15 residues long. Trimming shortened V by 5 bases and J by 3 bases, and 13 bases separated the two germline ends. The DNA of the CDR3 is TGTGCCAGCAGCGCGAGACAGCCTCCTAATGAAAAACTGTTTTTT. As protein: CASSARQPPNEKLFF.